The 19 T cell receptor beta chains presented below share a single source sample, sequenced in a study of cytotoxic CD8 clonotypes in ibrutinib-treated CLL. The assay was immunoSEQ multiplex PCR, and TCRdb's table has in-frame clones only and misses some. The table has about 120,000 clones, more than 55% seen once. Sequencing used PBMCs, obtained after 24 months of ibrutinib treatment. The source is a human donor with chronic lymphocytic leukemia.

This chain uses TRBV19 with TRBJ1-2; the D gene is possibly TRBD1 (5 bases). Per germline, CDR1 LNHDA and CDR2 SQIVND (reference sequence). The CDR3 totals 15 residues. The germline V and J ends were trimmed by 4 bases and 3 bases, with 15 bases remaining between them. The CDR3 DNA follows: TGTGCCAGTAGTAAGGCCCCCGACAGAGACTATGGCTACACCTTC. It translates to CASSKAPDRDYGYTF. The full variable domain, rest sourced from reference TRBV19 and TRBJ1-2, is DGGITQSPKYLFRKEGQNVTLSCEQNLNHDAMYWYRQDPGQGLRLIYYSQIVNDFQKGDIAEGYSVSREKKESFPLTVTSAQKNPTAFYLCASSKAPDRDYGYTFGSGTRLTVV.

The V gene is TRBV30, the J gene TRBJ2-5; D perhaps matches TRBD2 (5 bases). Germline V gene lookup returns CDR1 GTSNPN and CDR2 SVGIG (reference sequence). The CDR3 totals 16 residues. Trimming stripped 5 bases from V and 1 base from J, with 20 bases between. CDR3 sequence (DNA): TGTGCCTGGGGAACCCGGAGGATCGGTGGCCAAGAGACCCAGTACTTC. Translating it yields CAWGTRRIGGQETQYF.

This chain uses TRBV21-1 with TRBJ1-1. TRBV21-1 is shown as a pseudogene. The CDR3 totals 15 residues. CDR3 sequence reads: CASSKVVCRGIGAFF. CDR3 DNA: TGTGCCAGCAGCAAAGTCGTGTGTCGGGGAATTGGAGCTTTCTTT.

This rearrangement joins TRBV2 to TRBJ2-5; D perhaps matches TRBD1 (5 bases). The germline gives CDR1 SNHLY, CDR2 FYNNEI. The ends were cut back, 3 bases at V and 5 bases at J, with 19 bases in the middle. The CDR3 is 16 amino acids. This CDR3 reads CASSDVGQGSGETQYF. In DNA form, the CDR3 reads TGTGCCAGCAGTGACGTCGGGCAGGGCAGTGGGGAGACCCAGTACTTC.

This clone was picked up a small number of times. V and J are TRBV30 and TRBJ1-4; unclear D gene. CDR1 GTSNPN and CDR2 SVGIG come from the germline V gene (reference sequence). Trimming left V 2 bases short and J 10 bases short, with 11 bases between. The CDR3 consists of 12 residues. The DNA for the CDR3 is TGTGCCTGGAGTATAATAGTGGGAAAACTGTTTTTT. It translates to CAWSIIVGKLFF.

In this sample, this clone turned up once. The chain recombines TRBV6-6 with TRBJ1-2; D remains ambiguous. Trimming shortened V by 5 bases and J by 2 bases, and 12 bases separated the two germline ends. The CDR3 is made up of 14 amino acids. CDR1 and CDR2 (germline): MNHNY, SVGAGI (reference sequence). The CDR3 DNA follows: TGTGCCAGCAGTCCGGCAGCGTCGAACTATGGCTACACCTTC. Translation: CASSPAASNYGYTF.

This chain links TRBV29-1 with TRBJ2-1, with 9 bases that match TRBD2. With 8 bases clipped from V and 7 bases from J, the junction kept 9 bases outside the gene matches. The length of the CDR3 is 13 residues. CDR1 is SQVTM and CDR2 is ANQGSEA in the germline V gene. This CDR3 is CSLRTSAGNEQFF. CDR3 sequence (DNA): TGCAGCCTGAGGACTAGCGCCGGGAATGAGCAGTTCTTC.

This clone was found a few times. The rearrangement uses TRBV14 and TRBJ2-4; TRBD1 aligns across 7 bases. J was trimmed by 7 bases and V by 5 bases; bases with no gene match: 8. CDR3 length equals 14 residues. The germline V gene has CDR1 SGHDN and CDR2 FVKESK. CDR3 region: CASSYDRVRNIQYF. The CDR3 nucleotides read TGTGCCAGCAGCTACGACAGGGTTCGCAACATTCAGTACTTC.

This sequence joins TRBV30 and TRBJ2-7, with D maybe TRBD2 (5 bases). The V gene's germline CDR1 is GTSNPN and CDR2 SVGIG (reference sequence). This CDR3 has 10 amino acids. Trimming took off 5 bases at V and 3 bases at J, with 5 bases between the two ends. CDR3 residues: CAWGLYEQYF. Written as DNA, the CDR3 is TGTGCCTGGGGACTCTACGAGCAGTACTTC.

V and J are TRBV7-9 and TRBJ1-5; D is perhaps TRBD1 (6 bases). This CDR3 has 14 residues. Germline V gene sequence: CDR1 SEHNR, CDR2 FQNEAQ (reference sequence). Trimming cost V 1 base and J 6 bases, with 10 bases left between them. Written as DNA, the CDR3 is TGTGCCAGCAGCTTAGGGGTAGGGGGTCAGCCCCAGCATTTT. This codes for CASSLGVGGQPQHF.

This clone has only a few counts. This sequence joins TRBV7-2 and TRBJ2-7, with D tentatively TRBD1 (6 bases). CDR1 SGHTA and CDR2 FQGNSA come from the germline V gene. V was shortened by 5 bases and J by 3 bases, with 14 bases between the two germline ends. The CDR3 extends over 14 amino acids. The CDR3 spells CASSPQGKGYEQYF. The DNA of the CDR3 is TGTGCCAGCAGCCCACAGGGTAAGGGCTACGAGCAGTACTTC.

V gene TRBV10-3 combines with J gene TRBJ1-1, with a tentative D call TRBD1 (6 bases). The CDR3 spans 17 residues. Per the germline V gene, CDR1 is ENHRY and CDR2 is SYGVKD. V was shortened by 8 bases and J by 3 bases, with 25 bases between the two germline ends. Here the CDR3 reads CAIRYAPTGLGDTEAFF. The CDR3 coding sequence is TGTGCCATCCGTTACGCCCCTACAGGGCTGGGTGACACTGAAGCTTTCTTT.

This chain joins TRBV19 and TRBJ2-6; D tentatively reads TRBD1 or TRBD2 (6 bases each). CDR1 and CDR2 (germline): LNHDA, SQIVND (reference sequence). Between the trimmed V and J ends, which lost 6 bases and 3 bases, there was a span of 12 bases. CDR3 size: 15 residues. This chain's CDR3 is CASSLQGGGANVLTF. The CDR3 coding sequence is TGTGCCAGTAGCCTACAGGGAGGTGGGGCCAACGTCCTGACTTTC.

This clone was counted a single time. The chain has TRBV21-1 and TRBJ2-4; the table assigns TRBD1, which was not confirmed against the DNA. TRBV21-1 is a listed pseudogene. The CDR3 has 15 amino acids. The CDR3 loop reads CASSKNRVWKNIQYF. The DNA for the CDR3 is TGTGCCAGCAGCAAAAACAGGGTTTGGAAAAACATTCAGTACTTC.

This chain connects TRBV5-1 to TRBJ1-2; D gene ambiguous. The CDR3 runs to 14 residues. Per the germline V gene, CDR1 is SGHRS and CDR2 is YFSETQ. V gave up 2 bases and J gave up 2 bases, with 10 bases separating them. CDR3 sequence reads: CASSLAPSNYGYTF. In DNA form, the CDR3 reads TGCGCCAGCAGCTTAGCACCCTCGAACTATGGCTACACCTTC.

The chain joins TRBV11-2 to TRBJ1-1, with TRBD1 as a possible D gene (6 bases). V was trimmed by 1 base and J by 2 bases, leaving 17 bases between them. Germline V gene data show CDR1 as SGHAT and CDR2 as FQNNGV. The length of the CDR3 is 17 residues. Here the CDR3 reads CASSLGRGVGKNTEAFF. The DNA for the CDR3 is TGTGCCAGCAGCTTAGGCAGGGGTGTAGGGAAAAACACTGAAGCTTTCTTT.

The rearrangement links TRBV7-2 to TRBJ2-7; a possible D gene is TRBD1 (6 bases). Germline V gives CDR1 SGHTA, CDR2 FQGNSA. V dropped 3 bases and J dropped 4 bases, with 19 bases sitting between them. This CDR3 is 16 amino acids long. The CDR3 reads CASSFGGAGALYEQYF. CDR3 coding DNA: TGTGCCAGCAGCTTTGGAGGCGCAGGGGCGCTGTACGAGCAGTACTTC.

The chain employs TRBV19 and TRBJ2-7; TRBD1 might be the D (5 bases). V lost 6 bases to trimming and J lost 0 bases, with 12 bases between them. Germline V CDR1 and CDR2: LNHDA, SQIVND (reference sequence). The CDR3 is 14 amino acids. CDR3 loop: CASRTSTDSYEQYF. Here the CDR3 DNA reads TGTGCCAGTAGAACCTCGACAGACTCCTACGAGCAGTACTTC.

This clone turned up a few times. This chain joins TRBV7-9 and TRBJ1-2, with D maybe TRBD1 (5 bases). Trimming removed 10 bases from V and 5 bases from J, with 14 bases in between. The CDR3 totals 12 residues. Germline CDR1 and CDR2: SEHNR and FQNEAQ (reference sequence). The CDR3: CAIGAEGYGYTF. The CDR3 DNA is TGTGCCATCGGGGCTGAGGGATATGGCTACACCTTC.